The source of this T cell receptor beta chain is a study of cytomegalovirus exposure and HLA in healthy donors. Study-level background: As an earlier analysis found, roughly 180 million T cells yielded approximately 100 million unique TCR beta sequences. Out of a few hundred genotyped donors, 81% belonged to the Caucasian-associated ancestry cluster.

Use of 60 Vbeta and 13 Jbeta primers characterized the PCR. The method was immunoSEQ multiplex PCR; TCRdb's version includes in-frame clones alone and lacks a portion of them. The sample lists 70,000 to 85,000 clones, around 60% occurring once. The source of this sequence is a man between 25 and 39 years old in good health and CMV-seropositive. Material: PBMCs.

This CDR3 is CASSPLQGAETEAFF. The CDR3, as DNA: TGCGCCAGCAGCCCGTTACAGGGGGCTGAGACTGAAGCTTTCTTT. V gene TRBV5-1 combines with J gene TRBJ1-1; 9 bases line up with TRBD1. With 4 bases clipped from V and 5 bases from J, the junction kept 9 bases outside the gene matches. Germline assignment: CDR1 SGHRS and CDR2 YFSETQ. This CDR3 contains 15 residues.